A single sample gave rise to the 2 T cell receptor beta chains below, sequenced in a study of T cells in localized non-small cell lung cancer (dated by TCRdb to about 2020). To prepare the library, the immunoSEQ multiplex PCR assay was applied. This is the immuneACCESS table as TCRdb keeps it, with only in-frame sequences that have V and J called. A part of the clones is gone; compared with another copy, unresolved V genes explain less than half, and the rest is unexplained. This sample has roughly 27,000 clones in its table, and approximately 90% of those were observed once. In total, the top ten clones hold over 25% of the sample. The sample consisted of peripheral blood, taken before any cancer treatment. The origin of the receptors is a female donor of 60 years or more with stage I lung adenocarcinoma.

This rearrangement joins TRBV10-3 to TRBJ1-1; 7 bases align to TRBD1. There are 14 residues in the CDR3. Unmatched junction bases numbered 10, after V lost 11 bases and J lost 1 base. CDR1 ENHRY and CDR2 SYGVKD come from the germline V gene. CDR3 bases: TGTGCCTCCCGGGACAAGGGGGCGAACACTGAAGCTTTCTTT. It specifies CASRDKGANTEAFF.

The gene calls are TRBV28 and TRBJ2-1, with D possibly TRBD2 on 5 matching bases. V was cut by 8 bases and J by 0 bases, with 5 bases left in between. This CDR3 spans 12 amino acids. Germline V gene lookup returns CDR1 MDHEN and CDR2 SYDVKM. Here the CDR3 reads CASGSSYNEQFF. CDR3 coding DNA: TGTGCCAGCGGGAGCTCCTACAATGAGCAGTTCTTC.